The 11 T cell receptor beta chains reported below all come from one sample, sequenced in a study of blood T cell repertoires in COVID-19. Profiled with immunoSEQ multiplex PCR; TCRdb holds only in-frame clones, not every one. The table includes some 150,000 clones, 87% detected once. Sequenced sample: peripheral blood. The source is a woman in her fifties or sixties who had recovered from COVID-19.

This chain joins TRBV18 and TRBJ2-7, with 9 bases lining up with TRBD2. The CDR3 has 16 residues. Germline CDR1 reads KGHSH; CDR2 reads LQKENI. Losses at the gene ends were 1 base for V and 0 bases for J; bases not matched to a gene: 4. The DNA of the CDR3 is TGTGCCAGCTCACCACGACTAGCGGAAAGCTCCTACGAGCAGTACTTC. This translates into CASSPRLAESSYEQYF. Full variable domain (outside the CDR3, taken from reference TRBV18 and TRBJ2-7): NAGVMQNPRHLVRRRGQEARLRCSPMKGHSHVYWYRQLPEEGLKFMVYLQKENIIDESGMPKERFSAEFPKEGPSILRIQQVVRGDSAAYFCASSPRLAESSYEQYFGPGTRLTVT.

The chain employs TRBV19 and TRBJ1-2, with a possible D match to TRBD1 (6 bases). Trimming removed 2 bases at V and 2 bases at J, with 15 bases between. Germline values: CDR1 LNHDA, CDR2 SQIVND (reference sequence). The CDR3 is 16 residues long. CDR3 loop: CASSIPQGSINYGYTF. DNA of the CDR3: TGTGCCAGTAGTATACCACAGGGATCCATCAACTATGGCTACACCTTC.

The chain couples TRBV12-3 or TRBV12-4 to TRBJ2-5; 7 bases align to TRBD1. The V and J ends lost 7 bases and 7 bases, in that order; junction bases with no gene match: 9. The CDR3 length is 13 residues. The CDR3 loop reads CASKRQGGWTQYF. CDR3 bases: TGTGCCAGCAAACGACAGGGTGGATGGACCCAGTACTTC.

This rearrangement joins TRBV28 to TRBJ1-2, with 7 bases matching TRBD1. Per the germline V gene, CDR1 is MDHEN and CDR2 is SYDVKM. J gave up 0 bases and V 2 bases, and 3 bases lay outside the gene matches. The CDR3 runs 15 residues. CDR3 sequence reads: CASSLGGQPNYGYTF. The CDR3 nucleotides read TGTGCCAGCAGTTTAGGGGGACAGCCTAACTATGGCTACACCTTC.

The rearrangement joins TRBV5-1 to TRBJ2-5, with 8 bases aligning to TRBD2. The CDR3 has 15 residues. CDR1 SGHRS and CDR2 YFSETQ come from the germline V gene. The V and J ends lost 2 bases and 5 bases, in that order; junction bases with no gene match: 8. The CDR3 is CASSFGVAGWETQYF. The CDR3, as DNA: TGCGCCAGCAGCTTTGGCGTAGCGGGGTGGGAGACCCAGTACTTC.

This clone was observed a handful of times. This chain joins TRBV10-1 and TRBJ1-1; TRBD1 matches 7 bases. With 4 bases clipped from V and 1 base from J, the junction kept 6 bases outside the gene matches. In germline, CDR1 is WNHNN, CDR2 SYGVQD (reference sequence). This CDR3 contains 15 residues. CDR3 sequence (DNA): TGCGCCAGCAGTGGTCCTGGACAGGCGAACACTGAAGCTTTCTTT. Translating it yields CASSGPGQANTEAFF.

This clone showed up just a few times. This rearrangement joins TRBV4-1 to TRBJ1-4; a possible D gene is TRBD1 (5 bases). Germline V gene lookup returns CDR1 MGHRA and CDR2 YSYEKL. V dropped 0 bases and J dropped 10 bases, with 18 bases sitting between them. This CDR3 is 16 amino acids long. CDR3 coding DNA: TGCGCCAGCAGCCAAGATGTGACAGTCGTCCGATCAAAACTGTTTTTT. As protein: CASSQDVTVVRSKLFF.

CDR3 in DNA: TGTGCCAGCACCTCGGGACAGGTTGACTATGGCTACACCTTC. Encoded protein: CASTSGQVDYGYTF. The chain combines TRBV28 with TRBJ1-2, with TRBD1 identical over 8 bases. The germline gives CDR1 MDHEN, CDR2 SYDVKM. V lost 7 bases, J lost 3 bases, and 7 bases stayed unmatched. The CDR3 is 14 amino acids.

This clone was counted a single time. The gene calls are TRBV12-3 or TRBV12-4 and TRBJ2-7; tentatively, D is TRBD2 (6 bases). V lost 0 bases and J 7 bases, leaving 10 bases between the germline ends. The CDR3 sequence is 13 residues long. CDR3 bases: TGTGCCAGCAGTTTAGCGGGGGGTTCTGAGCAGTACTTC. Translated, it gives CASSLAGGSEQYF.

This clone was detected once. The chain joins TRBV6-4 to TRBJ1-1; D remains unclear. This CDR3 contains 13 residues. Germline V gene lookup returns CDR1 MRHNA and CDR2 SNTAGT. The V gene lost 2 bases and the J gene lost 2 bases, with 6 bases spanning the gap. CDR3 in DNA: TGTGCCAGCAGTGACCGGGATAACACTGAAGCTTTCTTT. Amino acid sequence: CASSDRDNTEAFF.

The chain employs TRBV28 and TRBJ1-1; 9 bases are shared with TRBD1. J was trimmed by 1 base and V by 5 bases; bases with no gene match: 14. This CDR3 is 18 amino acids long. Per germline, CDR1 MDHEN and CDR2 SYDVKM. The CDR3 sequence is CASSPTLGQGGGNTEAFF. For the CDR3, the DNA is TGTGCCAGCAGTCCGACGTTGGGACAGGGCGGAGGGAACACTGAAGCTTTCTTT.